Below, 23 T cell receptor beta chains from the same sample are listed, as sequenced in a study of Graves' ophthalmopathy and Graves' hyperthyroidism. RNA transcripts were the template, and TCR beta CDR3 regions were amplified from them. RT-PCR was first run with HTBI primers, then multiplex PCR in a second round. One entry per CDR3 protein, called by TCRdb with MiXCR from the multiplex PCR reads. The sample lists about 1.1 million distinct CDR3 sequences, 35% to 40% occurring once. Sequenced material: peripheral blood or thyroid tissue (not recorded which). Receptor source: an adult man with Graves' hyperthyroidism.

The chain is built from TRBV12-3 or TRBV12-4 and TRBJ1-1, with D hard to call. This CDR3 is 15 amino acids long. V dropped 5 bases and J dropped 11 bases, with 24 bases sitting between them. The CDR3 loop reads CASSPYIEGSGEAFF. In DNA, the CDR3 is TGTGCCAGCAGTCCGTACATAGAAGGATCCGGGGAGGCTTTCTTT.

This clonotype was seen ten or more times. The chain uses TRBV19 and TRBJ2-2; TRBD1 might be the D (5 bases). The germline V gene encodes CDR1 LNHDA and CDR2 SQIVND (reference sequence). Trimming took off 9 bases at V and 3 bases at J, with 17 bases between the two ends. This CDR3 comprises 15 residues. The CDR3 sequence: CARHDRCSYTGELFF. The CDR3 DNA reads TGTGCCAGGCACGACAGATGTTCTTACACCGGGGAGCTGTTTTTT.

In regard to this clonotype: This may be a read error: a much more frequent sequence differs by one nucleotide. The chain combines TRBV20-1 with TRBJ1-3, with D maybe TRBD1 (5 bases). This CDR3 contains 17 residues. Germline loops: CDR1 DFQATT, CDR2 SNEGSKA (reference sequence). Trimming shortened V by 0 bases and J by 0 bases, and 15 bases separated the two germline ends. The CDR3 loop is CSARDSLTVSSGNTIYF. CDR3 DNA sequence: TGCAGTGCTAGAGACTCCTTGACAGTCTCCTCTGGAAACACCATATATTTT.

This clonotype has a single count. The V gene is TRBV20-1, the J gene TRBJ1-2; no clear D gene. CDR3 length: 12 residues. V lost 0 bases and J 5 bases, leaving 7 bases between the germline ends. CDR1 is DFQATT, CDR2 SNEGSKA, per germline (reference sequence). CDR3 region: CSAREDGYGYTF. The CDR3 nucleotides read TGCAGTGCTAGAGAGGATGGGTATGGCTACACCTTC.

This clonotype was recorded at least ten times. This chain uses TRBV20-1 with TRBJ2-5; D not certain. Germline V lookup: CDR1 DFQATT, CDR2 SNEGSKA (reference sequence). This CDR3 has 14 residues. The V end lost 1 base, the J end lost 4 bases, and 13 bases lay between the germline ends. The CDR3 DNA reads as TGCAGTGCTAGAGTCTCGATAAGGACAGAGACCCAGTACTTC. Translated, it gives CSARVSIRTETQYF.

This clonotype was recorded many times. This sequence joins TRBV7-6 and TRBJ2-7; D gene unclear. The CDR3 runs to 13 residues. V was pared by 3 bases and J by 5 bases, with 11 bases between. The germline V gene encodes CDR1 SGHVS and CDR2 FNYEAQ. CDR3 DNA: TGTGCCAGCAGCTTTACAGACGCGGACGAGCAGTACTTC. It encodes CASSFTDADEQYF.

The genes are TRBV10-3 and TRBJ2-7; D may be TRBD2 (6 bases). The CDR3 length is 14 residues. CDR1 and CDR2 (germline): ENHRY, SYGVKD. Trimming took 10 bases from V and 6 from J, leaving 22 bases between them. The CDR3 loop reads CASSLGPIGGEQYF. In DNA, the CDR3 is TGTGCCAGCAGCCTCGGGCCTATCGGGGGCGAGCAGTACTTC.

This clonotype was seen a handful of times. The V gene is TRBV18, the J gene TRBJ2-5; 7 positions agree with TRBD1. Germline CDR1 KGHSH, CDR2 LQKENI. This CDR3 spans 13 amino acids. Trimming removed 7 bases from V and 4 bases from J; junction bases left unmatched: 6. CDR3 nucleotides: TGTGCCAGCTGGAAGGGGGCAGGAGAGACCCAGTACTTC. This codes for CASWKGAGETQYF.

This clonotype was recorded many times. Its ends do not fully match the called genes, so a read error is possible. The chain uses TRBV5-1 and TRBJ2-2; D gene uncertain. The CDR3 spans 14 residues. The germline gives CDR1 SGHRS, CDR2 YFSETQ. The CDR3 is CASSLVGNTGELFF. The CDR3 DNA reads as TGTGCCAGCAGCTTAGTGGGGAACACCGGGGAGCTGTTTTTT.

The chain has TRBV2 and TRBJ1-1; D remains unclear. CDR3 length: 16 residues. V lost 5 bases and J 4 bases, leaving 20 bases between the germline ends. The germline CDR1 and CDR2 sequences are SNHLY and FYNNEI. The CDR3, as DNA: TGTGCCAGCAGTTACTTTTTTGGTGTAAAAAGCACTGAAGCTTTCTTT. Translation: CASSYFFGVKSTEAFF.

This clonotype was seen ten or more times. CDR3 in DNA: TGTGCCATCAGTGGACAGCAAGAGACCCAGTACTTC. This translates into CAISGQQETQYF. V gene TRBV10-3 combines with J gene TRBJ2-5; D possibly corresponds to TRBD1 (5 bases). Germline V gene data show CDR1 as ENHRY and CDR2 as SYGVKD. Trimming stripped 4 bases from V and 2 bases from J, with 5 bases between. The length of the CDR3 is 12 residues.

This clonotype has more than one count but fewer than ten. The V gene is TRBV20-1, the J gene TRBJ1-2; D is ambiguous. Trimming cost V 7 bases and J 1 base, with 7 bases left between them. There are 11 residues in the CDR3. Germline V CDR1 and CDR2: DFQATT, SNEGSKA (reference sequence). DNA for the CDR3: TGCAGTGGACCGAGTAACTATGGCTACACCTTC. It yields the protein CSGPSNYGYTF.

The chain carries TRBV12-3 or TRBV12-4 and TRBJ2-7, with unresolved D. V was pared by 4 bases and J by 0 bases, with 10 bases between. The CDR3 length is 14 residues. The CDR3: CASSSTPSSYEQYF. The CDR3 DNA reads TGTGCCAGCAGTTCTACTCCGAGCTCCTACGAGCAGTACTTC.

The gene calls are TRBV7-9 and TRBJ2-7; perhaps TRBD2 as D (5 bases). Deletions cut 0 bases from V and 11 bases from J, with 17 bases between. Per the germline V gene, CDR1 is SEHNR and CDR2 is FQNEAQ (reference sequence). The CDR3 is made up of 14 amino acids. CDR3 amino acids: CASSLAGETPEKYF. The CDR3 nucleotides read TGTGCCAGCAGCTTAGCGGGAGAGACCCCGGAGAAGTACTTC.

The chain combines TRBV7-9 with TRBJ2-7; 8 bases agree with TRBD1. The CDR3 extends over 14 amino acids. V gave up 4 bases and J gave up 6 bases; unmatched junction bases: 8. The V gene's germline CDR1 is SEHNR and CDR2 FQNEAQ (reference sequence). This CDR3 reads CASSSGQGVSEQYF. Written as DNA, the CDR3 is TGTGCCAGCAGCTCCGGACAGGGTGTGAGCGAGCAGTACTTC.

The table lists this clonotype with a few counts. The chain is built from TRBV7-2 and TRBJ1-2; a possible D gene is TRBD1 (5 bases). The CDR3 is 13 residues long. V lost 5 bases and J 14 bases, leaving 21 bases between the germline ends. Germline V lookup: CDR1 SGHTA, CDR2 FQGNSA. In DNA, the CDR3 is TGTGCCAGCAGCCCTATCAGGCTCGGACAACCTACCTTC. Translating gives CASSPIRLGQPTF.

This clonotype was seen many times. V usage is TRBV6-5 and J usage is TRBJ1-2; 7 bases are shared with TRBD1. The CDR3 covers 12 residues. The V and J ends lost 4 bases and 7 bases, in that order; junction bases with no gene match: 3. Germline V gives CDR1 MNHEY, CDR2 SVGAGI. CDR3 sequence reads: CASSSGTVGYTF. The CDR3 DNA is TGTGCCAGCAGTTCCGGGACAGTTGGCTACACCTTC.

Notes on this clonotype: Since a much larger clone is just one base distant, this may be a read error. This chain uses TRBV12-3 or TRBV12-4 with TRBJ2-5; 7 nucleotides align to TRBD1. The J call could be wrong; TRBJ2-7 is a better fit for the DNA end. CDR3 length equals 13 residues. CDR3 nucleotide sequence: TGTGCCGGCAGTACCCCAGGGGGCTACGAGCAGTACTTC. Amino acid sequence: CAGSTPGGYEQYF.

Comment on this clonotype: A read error may be the cause here, since a much bigger clone is one base away. The V call is TRBV10-2, the J call TRBJ1-2; possibly TRBD1 for D (6 bases). The CDR3 sequence is 13 residues long. Germline loops: CDR1 WSHSY, CDR2 SAAADI. V was cut by 7 bases and J by 5 bases, with 14 bases left in between. Here the CDR3 reads CASMGGLIYGYTF. The CDR3 DNA reads TGCGCCAGCATGGGGGGGCTCATATATGGCTACACCTTC.

J is TRBJ1-2 and V is TRBV20-1; possibly TRBD1 for D (6 bases). The CDR3 covers 13 residues. Trimming shortened V by 8 bases and J by 2 bases, and 15 bases separated the two germline ends. Germline V CDR1 and CDR2: DFQATT, SNEGSKA (reference sequence). The CDR3 region has the DNA TGCAGTTGCCTAGGGGGAGCGAACTATGGCTACACCTTC. Residues: CSCLGGANYGYTF.

The table lists this clonotype with many counts. The chain has TRBV7-6 and TRBJ1-1; TRBD1 aligns across 9 bases. There are 17 residues in the CDR3. From germline, CDR1 is SGHVS and CDR2 FNYEAQ. V lost 2 bases, J lost 0 bases, and 7 bases stayed unmatched. CDR3: CASSLQPGQGLNTEAFF. In nucleotides, the CDR3 is TGTGCCAGCAGCTTACAGCCGGGACAGGGTTTGAACACTGAAGCTTTCTTT.

This clonotype was detected many times. The chain recombines TRBV7-6 with TRBJ2-5; TRBD1 matches 7 bases. Germline trimming cut 1 base from V and 4 bases from J; bases unmatched to any gene: 9. The CDR3 loop spans 16 amino acids. The germline CDR1 and CDR2 sequences are SGHVS and FNYEAQ. As DNA, the CDR3 is TGTGCCAGCAGCTTAGGTGGGACAGCTACCTTAGAGACCCAGTACTTC. It yields the protein CASSLGGTATLETQYF.

This sequence joins TRBV7-3 and TRBJ2-1; D is ambiguous. Between the trimmed V and J ends, which lost 1 base and 9 bases, there was a span of 13 bases. CDR1 is SGHTA, CDR2 FQGTGA, per germline. This CDR3 contains 14 residues. CDR3 region: CASSLSGPDTEQFF. The CDR3 DNA follows: TGTGCCAGCAGCTTAAGTGGCCCGGATACTGAGCAGTTCTTC.